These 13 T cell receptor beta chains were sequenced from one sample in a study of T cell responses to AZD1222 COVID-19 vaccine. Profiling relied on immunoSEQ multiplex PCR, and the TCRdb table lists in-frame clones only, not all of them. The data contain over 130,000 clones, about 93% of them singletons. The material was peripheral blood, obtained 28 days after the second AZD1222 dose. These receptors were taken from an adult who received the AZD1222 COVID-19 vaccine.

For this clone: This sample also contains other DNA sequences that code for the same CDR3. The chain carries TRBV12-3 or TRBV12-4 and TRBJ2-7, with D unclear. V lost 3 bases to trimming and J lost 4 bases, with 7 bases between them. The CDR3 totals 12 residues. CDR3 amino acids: CASSFGRYEQYF. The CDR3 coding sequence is TGTGCCAGCAGTTTTGGCAGATACGAGCAGTACTTC.

CDR3 sequence: CASSPQTGSYGYTF. In nucleotides, the CDR3 is TGTGCCAGCAGCCCTCAGACCGGCTCCTATGGCTACACCTTC. V gene TRBV13 combines with J gene TRBJ1-2, with D unclear. This CDR3 region has 14 residues. Germline CDR1 and CDR2: PRHDT and FYEKMQ (reference sequence). V was trimmed by 5 bases and J by 4 bases, leaving 14 bases between them.

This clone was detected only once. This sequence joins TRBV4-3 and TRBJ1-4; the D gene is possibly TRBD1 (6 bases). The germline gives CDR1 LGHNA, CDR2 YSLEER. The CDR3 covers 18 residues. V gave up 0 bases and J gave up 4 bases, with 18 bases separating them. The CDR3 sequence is CASSQDRGAKGFNEKLFF. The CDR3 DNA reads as TGCGCCAGCAGCCAAGATCGGGGGGCGAAGGGATTTAATGAAAAACTGTTTTTT.

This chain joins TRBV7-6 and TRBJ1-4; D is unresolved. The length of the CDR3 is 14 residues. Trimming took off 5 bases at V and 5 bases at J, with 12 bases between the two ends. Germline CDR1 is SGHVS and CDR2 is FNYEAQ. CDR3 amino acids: CASSARSRNEKLFF. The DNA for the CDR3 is TGTGCCAGCAGCGCTAGATCGAGAAATGAAAAACTGTTTTTT.

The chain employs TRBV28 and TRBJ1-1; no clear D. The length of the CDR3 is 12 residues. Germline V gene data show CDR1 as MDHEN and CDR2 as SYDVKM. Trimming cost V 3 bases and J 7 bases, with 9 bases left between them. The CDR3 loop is CASSLRGNEAFF. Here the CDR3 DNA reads TGTGCCAGCAGTTTGCGAGGAAATGAAGCTTTCTTT.

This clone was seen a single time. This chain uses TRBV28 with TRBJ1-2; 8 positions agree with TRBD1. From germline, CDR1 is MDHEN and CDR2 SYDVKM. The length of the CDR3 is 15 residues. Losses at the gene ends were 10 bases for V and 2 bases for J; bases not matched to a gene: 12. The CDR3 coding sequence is TGTGCCACCAATCGTCAAGGACAGGGCAACTATGGCTACACCTTC. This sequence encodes CATNRQGQGNYGYTF.

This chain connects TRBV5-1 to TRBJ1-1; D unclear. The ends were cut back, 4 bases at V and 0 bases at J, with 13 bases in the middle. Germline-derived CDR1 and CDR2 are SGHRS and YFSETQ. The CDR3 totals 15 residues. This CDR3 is CASSGSGGMNTEAFF. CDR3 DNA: TGCGCCAGCAGCGGGTCAGGAGGAATGAACACTGAAGCTTTCTTT.

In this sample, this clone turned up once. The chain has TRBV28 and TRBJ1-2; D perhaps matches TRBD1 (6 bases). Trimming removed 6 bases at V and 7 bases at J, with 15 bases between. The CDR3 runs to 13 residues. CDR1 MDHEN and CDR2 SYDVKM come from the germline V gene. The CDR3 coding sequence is TGTGCCAGCAGCCCCGGACAGCTTGGTGGCTACACCTTC. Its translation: CASSPGQLGGYTF.

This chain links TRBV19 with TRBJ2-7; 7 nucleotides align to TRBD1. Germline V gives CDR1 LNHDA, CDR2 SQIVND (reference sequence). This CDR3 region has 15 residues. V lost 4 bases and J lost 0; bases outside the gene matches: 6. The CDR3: CASSTQTGDSYEQYF. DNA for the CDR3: TGTGCCAGTAGTACCCAAACAGGGGACTCCTACGAGCAGTACTTC.

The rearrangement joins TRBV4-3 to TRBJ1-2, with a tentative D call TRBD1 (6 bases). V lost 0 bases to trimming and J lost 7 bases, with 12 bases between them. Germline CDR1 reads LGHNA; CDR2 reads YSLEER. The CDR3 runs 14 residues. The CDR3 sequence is CASSQEGGMGGYTF. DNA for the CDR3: TGCGCCAGCAGCCAAGAAGGGGGGATGGGTGGCTACACCTTC.

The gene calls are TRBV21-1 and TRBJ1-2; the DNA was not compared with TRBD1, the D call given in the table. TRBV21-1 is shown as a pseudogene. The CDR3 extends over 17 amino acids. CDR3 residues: CASSTEGRGPYRYGYTF. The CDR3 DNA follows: TGTGCCAGCAGCACCGAGGGCAGGGGCCCTTATAGGTATGGCTACACCTTC.

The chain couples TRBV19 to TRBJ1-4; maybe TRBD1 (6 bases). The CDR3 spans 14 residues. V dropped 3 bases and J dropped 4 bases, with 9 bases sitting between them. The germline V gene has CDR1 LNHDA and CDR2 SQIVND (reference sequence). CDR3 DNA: TGTGCCAGTAGTATCGGACAGATTAATGAAAAACTGTTTTTT. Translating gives CASSIGQINEKLFF. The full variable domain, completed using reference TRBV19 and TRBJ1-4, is DGGITQSPKYLFRKEGQNVTLSCEQNLNHDAMYWYRQDPGQGLRLIYYSQIVNDFQKGDIAEGYSVSREKKESFPLTVTSAQKNPTAFYLCASSIGQINEKLFFGSGTQLSVL.

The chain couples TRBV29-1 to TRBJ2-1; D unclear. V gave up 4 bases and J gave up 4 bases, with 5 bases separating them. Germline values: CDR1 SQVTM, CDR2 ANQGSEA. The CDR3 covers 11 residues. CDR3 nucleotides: TGCAGCGTTGTTAGTTACAATGAGCAGTTCTTC. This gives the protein CSVVSYNEQFF.